The 20 T cell receptor beta chains presented below share a single source sample, sequenced in a study of identical twins. TCRdb reprocessed the 5' RACE reads via MiXCR and lists one record per CDR3 protein. The sample has approximately 700,000 distinct CDR3 sequences, 5.5% to 6.5% seen once. The sequenced sample consisted of naive T cells sorted from blood. The receptors shown here come from a man between 18 and 29 years old in good health.

This clonotype was detected only a few times. The chain couples TRBV19 to TRBJ2-7; TRBD2 matches at 8 bases. V lost 3 bases to trimming and J lost 2 bases; unmatched junction nucleotides: 6. The CDR3 is made up of 15 amino acids. Germline V CDR1 and CDR2: LNHDA, SQIVND (reference sequence). CDR3: CASSIVRAGAYEQYF. The CDR3 DNA is TGTGCCAGTAGTATCGTACGAGCGGGGGCCTACGAGCAGTACTTC.

This clonotype came up many times. This rearrangement joins TRBV12-3 or TRBV12-4 to TRBJ2-3; 9 positions match TRBD1. J was trimmed by 10 bases and V by 3 bases; bases with no gene match: 5. This CDR3 is 13 amino acids long. In nucleotides, the CDR3 is TGTGCCAGCAGTTTGGGGACAGGGCAGTCGCAGTATTTT. Its protein product is CASSLGTGQSQYF.

V and J are TRBV27 and TRBJ2-7; 15 bases agree with TRBD2. Germline V gene lookup returns CDR1 MNHEY and CDR2 SMNVEV (reference sequence). The CDR3 totals 16 residues. The J segment lost 5 bases and the V segment lost 6 bases, leaving 8 bases of the junction unmatched. The CDR3 sequence is CASSRGTSGRNHEQYF. The CDR3 DNA is TGTGCCAGCAGCCGAGGGACTAGCGGGAGGAACCACGAGCAGTACTTC.

In this sample, this clonotype turned up many times. CDR3: CASSHEVDRLGNTIYF. CDR3 DNA: TGTGCCAGCAGCCATGAAGTCGACAGGCTTGGAAACACCATATATTTT. V usage is TRBV4-2 and J usage is TRBJ1-3; possibly TRBD1 for D (6 bases). Trimming stripped 3 bases from V and 3 bases from J, with 15 bases between. CDR3 size: 16 residues. Germline V gene sequence: CDR1 LGHNA, CDR2 YNFKEQ.

The sample holds many counts of this clonotype. This chain links TRBV2 with TRBJ2-5, with D unclear. CDR1 and CDR2 from the germline V gene are SNHLY and FYNNEI. The CDR3 consists of 13 residues. Trimming removed 7 bases at V and 0 bases at J, with 9 bases between. The CDR3 sequence: CASIGPDQETQYF. Written as DNA, the CDR3 is TGTGCCAGCATTGGGCCAGACCAAGAGACCCAGTACTTC.

The chain employs TRBV5-5 and TRBJ2-5, with D perhaps TRBD1 (5 bases). V lost 0 bases, J lost 2 bases, and 14 bases lay in between. This CDR3 contains 16 residues. From germline, CDR1 is SGHKS and CDR2 YYEKEE (reference sequence). CDR3 residues: CASSLAGYQGQETQYF. The DNA for the CDR3 is TGTGCCAGCAGCTTGGCAGGGTACCAGGGACAAGAGACCCAGTACTTC.

The sample holds a few counts of this clonotype. J is TRBJ1-1 and V is TRBV29-1; D is possibly TRBD1 (5 bases). The CDR3 loop spans 12 amino acids. Germline-derived CDR1 and CDR2 are SQVTM and ANQGSEA. The V and J ends lost 7 bases and 6 bases respectively, with 15 bases between them. In DNA, the CDR3 is TGCAGCGGGGGGGGAGAACGGGCTGAAGCTTTCTTT. Protein product: CSGGGERAEAFF.

This chain uses TRBV11-2 with TRBJ2-2; D unresolved. V lost 4 bases, J lost 4 bases, and 7 bases lay in between. Germline V gives CDR1 SGHAT, CDR2 FQNNGV. The CDR3 has 13 amino acids. The CDR3 DNA follows: TGTGCCAGCAGCTGGGCAGGCACCGGGGAGCTGTTTTTT. Protein: CASSWAGTGELFF.

In this sample, this clonotype turned up many times. The chain couples TRBV9 to TRBJ2-2, with D perhaps assigned TRBD1 or TRBD2 (5 bases each). Germline loops: CDR1 SGDLS, CDR2 YYNGEE. The CDR3 sequence is 15 residues long. V gave up 1 base and J gave up 0 bases, with 7 bases separating them. The CDR3 sequence: CASSVWGTNTGELFF. Written as DNA, the CDR3 is TGTGCCAGCAGCGTATGGGGGACGAACACCGGGGAGCTGTTTTTT.

CDR3 loop: CASSSGGSREETQYF. DNA of the CDR3: TGCGCCAGCAGCTCCGGGGGTAGCAGGGAGGAGACCCAGTACTTC. The gene calls are TRBV5-1 and TRBJ2-5; D perhaps matches TRBD2 (6 bases). Germline CDR1 SGHRS, CDR2 YFSETQ. Trimming cost V 3 bases and J 5 bases, with 17 bases left between them. This CDR3 region has 15 residues. The whole variable domain, remainder taken from reference TRBV5-1 and TRBJ2-5, is KAGVTQTPRYLIKTRGQQVTLSCSPISGHRSVSWYQQTPGQGLQFLFEYFSETQRNKGNFPGRFSGRQFSNSRSEMNVSTLELGDSALYLCASSSGGSREETQYFGPGTRLLVL.

The chain joins TRBV29-1 to TRBJ1-1; 7 bases match TRBD1. The CDR3 length is 14 residues. Germline V gives CDR1 SQVTM, CDR2 ANQGSEA. V lost 7 bases, J lost 0 bases, and 8 bases stayed unmatched. This chain's CDR3 is CSAVPGQMNTEAFF. The CDR3 DNA reads TGCAGCGCTGTACCGGGACAGATGAACACTGAAGCTTTCTTT.

This clonotype was recorded at least ten times. V is TRBV7-8 and J is TRBJ2-7, with 10 bases aligning to TRBD1. This CDR3 is built from 17 residues. The V segment lost 1 base and the J segment 0 bases; nucleotides outside the gene matches: 6. Germline CDR1 SGHVS, CDR2 FQNEAQ. The CDR3 is CASSLGDRGPGSYEQYV. DNA of the CDR3: TGTGCCAGCAGCTTAGGGGACAGGGGACCAGGCTCCTACGAGCAGTACGTC.

The sample holds many counts of this clonotype. V is TRBV7-6 and J is TRBJ2-7; D remains ambiguous. Germline-derived CDR1 and CDR2 are SGHVS and FNYEAQ. Trimming stripped 3 bases from V and 6 bases from J, with 12 bases between. This CDR3 is built from 13 residues. CDR3: CASSFSVRREQYF. The CDR3 region has the DNA TGTGCCAGCAGCTTCTCTGTCAGGCGCGAGCAGTACTTC. The full variable domain, its missing parts supplied by reference TRBV7-6 and TRBJ2-7, is GAGVSQSPRYKVTKRGQDVALRCDPISGHVSLYWYRQALGQGPEFLTYFNYEAQQDKSGLPNDRFSAERPEGSISTLTIQRTEQRDSAMYRCASSFSVRREQYFGPGTRLTVT.

Concerning this clonotype: A much bigger clone sits one base away, suggesting this may be a read error. The CDR3 loop reads CASSQENEQFF. The CDR3 region has the DNA TGTGCCAGCAGCCAAGAGAATGAGCAGTTCTTC. The genes are TRBV7-9 and TRBJ2-1; D ambiguous. The CDR3 has 11 amino acids. Germline V gene lookup returns CDR1 SEHNR and CDR2 FQNEAQ (reference sequence). Between the trimmed V and J ends, which lost 5 bases and 7 bases, there was a span of 6 bases.

The rearrangement links TRBV10-3 to TRBJ2-7; the match to TRBD2 covers 11 bases. This CDR3 contains 14 residues. Germline V gene data show CDR1 as ENHRY and CDR2 as SYGVKD. Losses at the gene ends were 6 bases for V and 6 bases for J; bases not matched to a gene: 7. CDR3 in amino acids: CAISELAGVSEQYV. The DNA of the CDR3 is TGTGCCATCAGCGAACTAGCGGGAGTTTCCGAGCAGTACGTC.

This clonotype was picked up a small number of times. This chain joins TRBV20-1 and TRBJ1-4; 12 bases are shared with TRBD1. CDR1 and CDR2 from the germline V gene are DFQATT and SNEGSKA (reference sequence). Trimming at V came to 3 bases and at J to 5 bases, leaving 19 bases not matched to a gene. This CDR3 spans 20 amino acids. Written as DNA, the CDR3 is TGCAGTGCTAGTTGGGACAGGGGGCGCGGTTCTCCCAGCTTAAATGAAAAACTGTTTTTT. It specifies CSASWDRGRGSPSLNEKLFF.

This clonotype was recorded at least ten times. The rearrangement links TRBV5-1 to TRBJ2-3, with TRBD1 matching 9 bases. J was trimmed by 3 bases and V by 4 bases; bases with no gene match: 6. The CDR3 has 15 residues. Germline-derived CDR1 and CDR2 are SGHRS and YFSETQ. CDR3 in amino acids: CASSPWDRATDTQYF. The CDR3 region has the DNA TGCGCCAGCAGCCCCTGGGACAGGGCAACAGATACGCAGTATTTT.

The chain is built from TRBV5-6 and TRBJ2-3, with D perhaps matching TRBD2 (7 bases). This CDR3 spans 15 amino acids. The germline gives CDR1 SGHDT, CDR2 YYEEEE. V lost 7 bases and J lost 0, with 15 bases in between. The CDR3 bases are TGTGCCAGCCTCCTCGGGGGGCGTAGCACAGATACGCAGTATTTT. It is translated as CASLLGGRSTDTQYF.

The gene calls are TRBV6-8 and TRBJ2-7, with a possible D match to TRBD2 (5 bases). The CDR3 is 13 amino acids. The V gene's germline CDR1 is MNHGY and CDR2 SAAAGT. V dropped 2 bases and J dropped 6 bases, with 11 bases sitting between them. As DNA, the CDR3 is TGTGCCAGCAGTTACCAGCGGATCTGCGAGCAGTACTTC. It yields the protein CASSYQRICEQYF.

The chain uses TRBV7-6 and TRBJ2-7; 7 bases fit TRBD1. Germline CDR1 and CDR2: SGHVS and FNYEAQ. The V gene end was trimmed by 4 bases and the J gene end by 3 bases; junction bases not matched to a gene: 9. There are 15 residues in the CDR3. The CDR3 nucleotides read TGTGCCAGCAGCTCTAGTTGGGGACAGAGCTACGAGCAGTACTTC. As protein: CASSSSWGQSYEQYF.